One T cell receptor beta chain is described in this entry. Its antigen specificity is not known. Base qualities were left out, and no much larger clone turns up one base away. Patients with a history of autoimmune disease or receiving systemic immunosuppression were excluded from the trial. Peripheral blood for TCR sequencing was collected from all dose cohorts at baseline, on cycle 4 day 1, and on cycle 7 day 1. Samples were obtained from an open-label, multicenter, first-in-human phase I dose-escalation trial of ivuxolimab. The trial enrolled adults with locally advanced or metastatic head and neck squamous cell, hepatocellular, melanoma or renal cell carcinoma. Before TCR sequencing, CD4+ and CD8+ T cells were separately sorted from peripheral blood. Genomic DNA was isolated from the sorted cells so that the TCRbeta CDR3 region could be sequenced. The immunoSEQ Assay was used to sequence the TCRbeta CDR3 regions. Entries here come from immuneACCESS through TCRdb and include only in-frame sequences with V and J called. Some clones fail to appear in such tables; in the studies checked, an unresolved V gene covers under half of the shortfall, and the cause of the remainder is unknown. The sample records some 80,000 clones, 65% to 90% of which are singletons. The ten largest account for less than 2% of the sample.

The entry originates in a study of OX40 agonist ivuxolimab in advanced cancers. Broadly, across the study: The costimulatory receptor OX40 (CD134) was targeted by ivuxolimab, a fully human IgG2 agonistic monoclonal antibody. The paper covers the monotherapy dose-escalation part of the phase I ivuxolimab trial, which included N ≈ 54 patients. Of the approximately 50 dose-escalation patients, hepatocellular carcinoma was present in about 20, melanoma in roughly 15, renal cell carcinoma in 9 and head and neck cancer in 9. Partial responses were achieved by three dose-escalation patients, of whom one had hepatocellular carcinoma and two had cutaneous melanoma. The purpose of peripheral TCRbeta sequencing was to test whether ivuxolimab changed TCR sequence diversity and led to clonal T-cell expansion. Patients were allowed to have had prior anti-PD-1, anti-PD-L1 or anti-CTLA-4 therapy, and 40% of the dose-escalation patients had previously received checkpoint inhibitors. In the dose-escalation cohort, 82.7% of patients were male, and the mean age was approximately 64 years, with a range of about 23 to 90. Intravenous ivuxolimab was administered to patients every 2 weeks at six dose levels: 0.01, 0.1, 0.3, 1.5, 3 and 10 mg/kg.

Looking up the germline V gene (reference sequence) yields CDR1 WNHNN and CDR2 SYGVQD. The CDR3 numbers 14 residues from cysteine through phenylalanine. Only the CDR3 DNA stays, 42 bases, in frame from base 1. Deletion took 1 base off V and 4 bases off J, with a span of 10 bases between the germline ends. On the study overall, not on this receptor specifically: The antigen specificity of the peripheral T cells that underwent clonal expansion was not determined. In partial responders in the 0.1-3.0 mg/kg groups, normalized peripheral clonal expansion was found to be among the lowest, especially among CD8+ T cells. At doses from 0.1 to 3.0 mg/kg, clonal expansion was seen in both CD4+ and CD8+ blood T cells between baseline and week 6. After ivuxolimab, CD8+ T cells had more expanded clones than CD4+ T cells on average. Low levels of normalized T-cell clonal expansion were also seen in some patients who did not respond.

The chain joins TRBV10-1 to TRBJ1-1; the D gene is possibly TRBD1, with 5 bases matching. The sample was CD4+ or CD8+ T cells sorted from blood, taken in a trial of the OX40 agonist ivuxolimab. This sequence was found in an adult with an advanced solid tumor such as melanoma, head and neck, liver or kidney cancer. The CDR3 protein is CASSEFGGGTEAFF. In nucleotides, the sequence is TGCGCCAGCAGTGAGTTCGGGGGTGGCACTGAAGCTTTCTTT.